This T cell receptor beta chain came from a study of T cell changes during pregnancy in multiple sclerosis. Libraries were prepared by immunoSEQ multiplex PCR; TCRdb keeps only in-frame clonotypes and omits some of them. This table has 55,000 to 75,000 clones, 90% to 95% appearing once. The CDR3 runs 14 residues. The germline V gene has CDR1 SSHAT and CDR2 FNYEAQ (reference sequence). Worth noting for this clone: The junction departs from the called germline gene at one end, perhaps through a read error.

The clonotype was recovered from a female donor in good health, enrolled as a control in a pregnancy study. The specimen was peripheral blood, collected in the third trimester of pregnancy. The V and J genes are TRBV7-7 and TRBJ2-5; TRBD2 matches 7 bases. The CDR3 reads CASSLGGPQETQYF. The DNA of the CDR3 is TGTGCTAGCAGCTTGGGAGGGCCTCAAGAGACCCAGTACTTC.